This T cell receptor beta chain came from a study of blood T cells in healthy people across ages. Study-level points and caveats: The study found more naive CD4+ cells and higher diversity in long-lived than aged donors. With age, beta diversity per million T cells declined roughly linearly, significantly by 30 to 50.

A J-beta primer mix and a sample-barcoded 5' primer were used in a second PCR of roughly 7 to 12 cycles. TCRdb itself ran the 5' RACE reads through MiXCR, one entry per CDR3 protein. Of about 700,000 distinct CDR3 sequences in the sample, about 34% were seen once. The table lists this clonotype with a few counts. Its target is unknown. This CDR3 is built from 15 residues. Trimming pared 2 bases from V and 5 bases from J, leaving 12 bases between. Per the germline V gene, CDR1 is LNHNV and CDR2 is YYDKDF (reference sequence). The origin of this receptor is a woman at least 80 years old in good health. The sequenced material came from blood. The chain employs TRBV15 and TRBJ1-4, with D possibly being TRBD1 (5 bases). DNA of the CDR3: TGTGCCACCAGCAGACAAGACAGCCGCAATGAAAAACTGTTTTTT. This translates into CATSRQDSRNEKLFF.